The source of this T cell receptor beta chain is a study of blood T cell repertoires in COVID-19. Study-level background: Acute-phase and convalescent COVID-19 samples originated in the United States, Italy and Spain. Sample material is recorded as cDNA or gDNA derived from T cells, B-cell-depleted T cells, or PBMCs.

The CDR3 runs to 14 residues. V trimming: 1 base; J trimming: 5 bases; junction bases outside the gene matches: 1. Germline V gives CDR1 MNHEY, CDR2 SVGAGI. Original processing notes: Nucleated cell number was recorded as an estimate derived from reference gene primer amplification. TCRdb keeps only in-frame clones here, not all; method: immunoSEQ multiplex PCR. V, J and clone size derive from that table, while D and trimming were established from the DNA sequence. The sample gives 85,000 to 90,000 clones, over 80% of which show up once; under 1.2% is in the top ten. This rearrangement joins TRBV6-5 to TRBJ1-1; 10 bases match TRBD1. Sequenced: peripheral blood. The origin of this receptor is a human donor in a cohort sampled during active COVID-19. The CDR3 reads CASSYLDRGTEAFF. Here the CDR3 DNA reads TGTGCCAGCAGTTACTTGGACAGGGGGACTGAAGCTTTCTTT.